This TCR beta chain was profiled in a study of blood T cells in healthy people across ages. On the study more broadly: Using template switching, researchers captured about one barcoded beta molecule for each two T cells. Regarding the study as a whole: Older individuals had lower TCR beta diversity per million T cells (the decline was roughly linear). A strong correlation between TCR beta diversity and naive T cell percentage was seen.

Per the germline V gene, CDR1 is LGHDT and CDR2 is YNNKEL (reference sequence). This CDR3 contains 14 residues. Trimming left V 4 bases short and J 9 bases short, with 17 bases between. Through a sample-barcoded 5' primer and a J-beta primer mix, a second PCR was run for about 6 to 12 cycles. The template-switch adaptor, which had 12 random nucleotides, put a tag on each cDNA molecule. TCRdb itself ran the 5' RACE reads through MiXCR, one entry per CDR3 protein. The data hold over a million distinct CDR3 sequences, with more than 40% observed a single time. Details on this clonotype: Its antigen remains unknown.

The source material was blood. The chain couples TRBV3-1 to TRBJ2-3, with D possibly called TRBD1 or TRBD2 (6 bases each). The sequence was collected from a woman aged 55-70 years in good health. The DNA of the CDR3 is TGTGCCAGCAGCCCCGGGACTCAACAGGGAACGCAGTATTTT. It encodes CASSPGTQQGTQYF.